This is a list of T cell receptor beta chains from one sample in a study of blood T cell repertoires in COVID-19. Clones were read by immunoSEQ multiplex PCR, and TCRdb kept only the in-frame ones, dropping some. This table has 110,000 to 150,000 clones, roughly four fifths appearing once. Sequenced: peripheral blood. The receptors derive from a woman older than 75 in a cohort sampled during active or convalescent COVID-19. The CDR3 runs from the conserved cysteine through the conserved F or W. A D gene is named only where the DNA matches it firmly. The listing skips clone size in some rows; elsewhere it reads once, few, many or a size class.

>TRBD1|TRBV15|TRBJ1-2|.
CATSRLGGQGQGYTF
TGTGCCACCAGCAGATTAGGAGGACAGGGCCAGGGCTACACCTTC
>.|TRBV3-1/TRBV3-2|TRBJ1-2|.
CASSQLGTKGQGYSVNYGYTF
TGTGCCAGCAGCCAATTGGGAACGAAGGGACAAGGGTACAGCGTCAACTATGGCTACACCTTC
>.|TRBV30|TRBJ1-1|.
CAWSNGAMNTEAFF
TGTGCCTGGAGTAATGGGGCGATGAACACTGAAGCTTTCTTT
>TRBD2|TRBV4-2|TRBJ2-3|.
CASSQETSGPEGTQYF
TGTGCCAGCAGCCAGGAGACTAGCGGGCCAGAGGGTACGCAGTATTTT
>TRBD2|TRBV5-1|TRBJ2-1|.
CASSLGVAAGFEQFF
TGCGCCAGCAGCTTGGGAGTAGCAGCGGGGTTTGAGCAGTTCTTC
>TRBD2|TRBV5-1|TRBJ2-1|.
CASSLAWGGNEQFF
TGCGCCAGCAGCTTGGCGTGGGGGGGAAATGAGCAGTTCTTC
>TRBD2|TRBV7-2|TRBJ2-5|few
CASSLGTSGGETQYF
TGTGCCAGCAGCTTGGGGACTAGCGGGGGAGAGACCCAGTACTTC
>TRBD1|TRBV5-6|TRBJ2-5|.
CASSLAIRTGRETQYF
TGTGCCAGCAGCTTGGCCATTAGGACAGGGAGGGAGACCCAGTACTTC
>TRBD1|TRBV4-1|TRBJ2-6|.
CASSQPVNRGSRDVLTF
TGCGCCAGCAGCCAACCAGTCAACAGGGGATCAAGGGACGTCCTGACTTTC
>.|TRBV6-6|TRBJ1-1|.
CASSALRNTEAFF
TGTGCCAGCAGTGCTCTGAGGAACACTGAAGCTTTCTTT
>TRBD1|TRBV18|TRBJ1-6|.
CASSPGDRVRSLHF
TGTGCCAGCTCACCCGGGGACAGGGTTCGGTCCCTCCACTTT
>.|TRBV20-1|TRBJ1-5|few
CSAQQGRAQHF
TGCAGTGCTCAACAGGGCCGGGCCCAGCATTTT
>.|TRBV10-1|TRBJ1-5|.
CASREFTGLPGGNQPQHF
TGCGCCAGCCGTGAATTTACAGGTCTCCCTGGGGGCAATCAGCCCCAGCATTTT
>.|TRBV5-4|TRBJ1-1|.
CASSPPVGGAFF
TGTGCCAGCAGCCCCCCAGTAGGCGGGGCTTTCTTT
>.|TRBV5-8|TRBJ1-1|.
CASSFLVIMNTEAFF
TGTGCCAGCAGCTTTTTAGTGATTATGAACACTGAAGCTTTCTTT
>.|TRBV10-3|TRBJ1-6|.
CAISQTGQNSPLHF
TGTGCCATCAGCCAGACAGGACAAAATTCACCCCTCCACTTT
>TRBD1|TRBV2|TRBJ1-4|few
CASSEAGTGWGATNEKLFF
TGTGCCAGCAGTGAAGCCGGGACAGGGTGGGGAGCAACTAATGAAAAACTGTTTTTT
>TRBD1|TRBV5-4|TRBJ2-2|.
CASSLEGGINRELFF
TGTGCCAGCAGCTTGGAAGGGGGCATCAACCGGGAGCTGTTTTTT
>.|TRBV18|TRBJ1-2|.
CASSPGPSLYGYTF
TGTGCCAGCTCACCAGGGCCAAGTCTCTATGGCTACACCTTC
>.|TRBV14|TRBJ1-2|.
CASSPYGHPTNYGYTF
TGTGCCAGCAGCCCATACGGACACCCTACTAACTATGGCTACACCTTC